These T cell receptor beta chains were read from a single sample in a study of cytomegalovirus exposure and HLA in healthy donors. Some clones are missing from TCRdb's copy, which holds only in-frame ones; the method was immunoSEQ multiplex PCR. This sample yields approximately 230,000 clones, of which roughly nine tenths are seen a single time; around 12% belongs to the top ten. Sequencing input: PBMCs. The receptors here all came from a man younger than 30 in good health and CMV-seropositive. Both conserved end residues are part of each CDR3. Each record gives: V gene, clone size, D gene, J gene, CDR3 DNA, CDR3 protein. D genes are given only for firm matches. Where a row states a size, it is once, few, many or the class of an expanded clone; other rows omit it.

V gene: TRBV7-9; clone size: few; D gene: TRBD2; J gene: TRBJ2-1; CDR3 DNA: TGTGCCAGCAGCTTAACTAGCGGGAGGAATGAGCAGTTCTTC; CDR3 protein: CASSLTSGRNEQFF
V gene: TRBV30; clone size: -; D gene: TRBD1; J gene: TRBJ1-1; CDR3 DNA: TGTGCCTGGACGACAGGGTTTGTCTTGAACACTGAAGCTTTCTTT; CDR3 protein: CAWTTGFVLNTEAFF
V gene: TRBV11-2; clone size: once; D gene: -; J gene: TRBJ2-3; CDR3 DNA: TGTGCCAGCAGCTCGAGCACAGATACGCAGTATTTT; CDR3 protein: CASSSSTDTQYF
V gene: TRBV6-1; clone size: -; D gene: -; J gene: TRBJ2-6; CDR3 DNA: TGTGCCAGCACTGAATCCGGGTTGGTCTCTGGGGCCAACGTCCTGACTTTC; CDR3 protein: CASTESGLVSGANVLTF
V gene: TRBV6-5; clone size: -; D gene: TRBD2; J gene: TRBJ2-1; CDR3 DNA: TGTGCCAGCAGGGACATAGCGGGAGGTTGGGGTGAGCAGTTCTTC; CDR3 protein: CASRDIAGGWGEQFF
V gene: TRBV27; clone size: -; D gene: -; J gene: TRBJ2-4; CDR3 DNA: TGTGCCAGCAGTTTGTTCTCATATCTCGCCAAAAACATTCAGTACTTC; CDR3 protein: CASSLFSYLAKNIQYF
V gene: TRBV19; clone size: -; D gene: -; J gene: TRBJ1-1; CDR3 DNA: TGTGCCAGTAGTAGAAACATGAACACTGAAGCTTTCTTT; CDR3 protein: CASSRNMNTEAFF
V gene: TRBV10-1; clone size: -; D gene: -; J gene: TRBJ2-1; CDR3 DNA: TGCGCCAGCAGGACCCTGGGCATACCCTACAATGAGCAGTTCTTC; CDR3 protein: CASRTLGIPYNEQFF
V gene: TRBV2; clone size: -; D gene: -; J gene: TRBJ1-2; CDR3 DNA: TGTGCCAGCAGTGAGGTTCCGGCGACAGAAGAGCACTATGGCTACACCTTC; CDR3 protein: CASSEVPATEEHYGYTF
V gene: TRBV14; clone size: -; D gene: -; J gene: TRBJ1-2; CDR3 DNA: TGTGCCAGCAGCCAAGATCCACTGGGGTTATACTATGGCTACACCTTC; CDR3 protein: CASSQDPLGLYYGYTF
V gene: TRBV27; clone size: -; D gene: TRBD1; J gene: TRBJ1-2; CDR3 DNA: TGTGCCAGCAGTTTGTTTCAATCGGTCCGGGACAGATACTATGGCTACACCTTC; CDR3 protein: CASSLFQSVRDRYYGYTF
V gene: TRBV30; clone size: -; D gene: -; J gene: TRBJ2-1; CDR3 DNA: TGTGCCTGGAGTGATAGGGGTTTGGGTGAGCAGTTCTTC; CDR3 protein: CAWSDRGLGEQFF
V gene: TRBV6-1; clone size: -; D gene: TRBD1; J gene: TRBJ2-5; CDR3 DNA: TGTGCCAGCAGTGCCCACAGGGGAGTGACCCAGTACTTC; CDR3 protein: CASSAHRGVTQYF
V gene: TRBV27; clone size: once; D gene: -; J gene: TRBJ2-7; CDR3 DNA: TGTGCCAGCAGTCCTAGCGCGAGCTCCTACGAGCAGTACTTC; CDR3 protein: CASSPSASSYEQYF
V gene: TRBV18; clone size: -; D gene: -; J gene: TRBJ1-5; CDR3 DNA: TGTGCCAGCTCACCACCCCCTTGGGTGGGCGGCAATCAGCCCCAGCATTTT; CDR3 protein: CASSPPPWVGGNQPQHF
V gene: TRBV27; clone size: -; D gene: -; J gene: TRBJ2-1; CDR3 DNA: TGTGCCAGCAGTTTTTCCAGAGAGCAGTTCTTC; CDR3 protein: CASSFSREQFF
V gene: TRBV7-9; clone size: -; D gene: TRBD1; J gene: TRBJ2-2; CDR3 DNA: TGTGCCAGCAGCCCACTCAACAGGGGTGCGGCCGGGGAGCTGTTTTTT; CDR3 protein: CASSPLNRGAAGELFF
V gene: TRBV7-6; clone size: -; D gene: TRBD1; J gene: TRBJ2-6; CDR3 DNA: TGTGCCAGCAGGGGACAGGTCTACTCTGGGGCCAACGTCCTGACTTTC; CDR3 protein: CASRGQVYSGANVLTF
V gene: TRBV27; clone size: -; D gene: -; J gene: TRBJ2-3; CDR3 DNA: TGTGCCAGCACCAAAATCCCGGGGAAAGCAGATACGCAGTATTTT; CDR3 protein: CASTKIPGKADTQYF
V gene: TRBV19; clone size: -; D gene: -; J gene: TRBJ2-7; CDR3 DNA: TGTGCCAGTAGCATGACTAGCTCCTACGAGCAGTACTTC; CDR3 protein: CASSMTSSYEQYF
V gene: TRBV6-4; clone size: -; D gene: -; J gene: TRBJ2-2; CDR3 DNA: TGTGCCAGCAGTGACCAAGACACCGGGGAGCTGTTTTTT; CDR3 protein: CASSDQDTGELFF
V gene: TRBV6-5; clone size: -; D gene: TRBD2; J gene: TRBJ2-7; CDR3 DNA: TGTGCCAGCGGTTTACTAGCGGGGGCAGCCTCCTACGAGCAGTACTTC; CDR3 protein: CASGLLAGAASYEQYF
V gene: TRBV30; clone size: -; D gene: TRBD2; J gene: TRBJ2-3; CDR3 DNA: TGTGCCTGGAGTCTACTAGCGGGAGGGAAAGATACGCAGTATTTT; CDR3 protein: CAWSLLAGGKDTQYF
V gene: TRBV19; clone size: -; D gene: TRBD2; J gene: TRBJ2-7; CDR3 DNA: TGTGCCAGCCGACGGGCGGGAGGGCCTAACGAGCAGTACTTC; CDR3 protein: CASRRAGGPNEQYF
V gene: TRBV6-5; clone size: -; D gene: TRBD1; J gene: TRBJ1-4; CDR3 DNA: TGTGCCAGCAGTAGGTCCGGGACAGGGGGCGAAAAACTGTTTTTT; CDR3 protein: CASSRSGTGGEKLFF
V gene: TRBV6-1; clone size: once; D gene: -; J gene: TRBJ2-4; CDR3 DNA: TGTGCCAGCAGTACGCAACTAGCTGCGGCGGACCAGTACTTC; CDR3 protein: CASSTQLAAADQYF
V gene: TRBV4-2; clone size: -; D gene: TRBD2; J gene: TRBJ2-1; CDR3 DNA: TGTGCCAGCAGCCAAGTAGCGGGAGGGTCCTACAATGAGCAGTTCTTC; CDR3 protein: CASSQVAGGSYNEQFF
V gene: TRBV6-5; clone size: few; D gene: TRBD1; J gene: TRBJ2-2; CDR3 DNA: TGTGCCAGCAGACGGACAGGGTTCACCGGGGAGCTGTTTTTT; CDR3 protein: CASRRTGFTGELFF
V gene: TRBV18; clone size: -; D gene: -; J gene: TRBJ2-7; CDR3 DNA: TGTGCCAGCTCACCACTTCCGGGATCAGGACGATACGAGCAGTACTTC; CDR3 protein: CASSPLPGSGRYEQYF
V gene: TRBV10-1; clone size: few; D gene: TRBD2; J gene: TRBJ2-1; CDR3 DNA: TGCCCGACTAGCGCCAGGGACAATGAGCAGTTCTTC; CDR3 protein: CPTSARDNEQFF
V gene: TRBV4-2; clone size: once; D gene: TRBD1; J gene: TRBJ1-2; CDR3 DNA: TGTGCCAGCAGCCAAACAACAGGGGTAGGCTATGGCTACACCTTC; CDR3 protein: CASSQTTGVGYGYTF
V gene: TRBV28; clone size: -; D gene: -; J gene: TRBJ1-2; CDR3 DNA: TGTGCCAGCAGTTTATCTGCTTGGGGCTACACCTTC; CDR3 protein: CASSLSAWGYTF
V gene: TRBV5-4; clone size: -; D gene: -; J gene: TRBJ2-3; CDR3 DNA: TGTGCCAGCAGTCTAGGGGGCACAGATACGCAGTATTTT; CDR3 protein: CASSLGGTDTQYF
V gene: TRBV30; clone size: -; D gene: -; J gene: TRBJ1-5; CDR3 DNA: TGTGCCTGGAGTGTTAGGGGGAATCAGCCCCAGCATTTT; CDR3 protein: CAWSVRGNQPQHF
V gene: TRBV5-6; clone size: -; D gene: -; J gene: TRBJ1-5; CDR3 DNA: TGTGCCAGCAGCTTGAGGACAGCCCCAAATCAGCCCCAGCATTTT; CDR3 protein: CASSLRTAPNQPQHF
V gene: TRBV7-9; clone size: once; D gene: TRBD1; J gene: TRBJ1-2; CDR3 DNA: TGTGCCAGCAGCCGCGGAACAGGGGAGGGAGGCTACACCTTC; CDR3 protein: CASSRGTGEGGYTF
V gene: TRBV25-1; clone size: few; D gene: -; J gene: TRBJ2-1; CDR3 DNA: TGTGCCAGCAGCGGGTATGGCGACAATGAGCAGTTCTTC; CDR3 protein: CASSGYGDNEQFF
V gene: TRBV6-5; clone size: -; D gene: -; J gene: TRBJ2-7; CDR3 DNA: TGTGCCAGCAGTTACTCGAGTCTGCGAGCCTACGAGCAGTACTTC; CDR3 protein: CASSYSSLRAYEQYF
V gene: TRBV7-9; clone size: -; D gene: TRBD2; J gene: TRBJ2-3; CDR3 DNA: TGTGCCAGCAGCCGGACTAGCGGGAGGTCGACAGATACGCAGTATTTT; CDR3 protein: CASSRTSGRSTDTQYF